A selection of T cell receptor beta chains follows, all from one sample in a study of long-term antiretroviral therapy in people with HIV. The repertoire was sequenced with immunoSEQ multiplex PCR; TCRdb's copy has only in-frame clones and lacks some. The data show some 9,700 clones, about 81% seen once. Material: unsorted PBMCs, obtained 0.7 years after starting antiretroviral therapy. All receptors derive from a man aged 40-55 years with HIV. The CDR3 runs from the conserved cysteine through the conserved F or W. Fields, in order: V gene, clone size, D gene, J gene, CDR3 DNA, CDR3 protein. A D gene is named only where the DNA matches it firmly. Some rows have no size entry. The others give once, few or many, or a class for an expanded clone.

TRBV25-1	-	-	TRBJ1-1	TGTGCCAGCAGTGAATTCGCCTTGAACACTGAAGCTTTCTTT	CASSEFALNTEAFF
TRBV18	few	-	TRBJ1-4	TGTGCCAGCTCACCACCTCTTGCAGAGGAACTGTTTTTT	CASSPPLAEELFF
TRBV27	-	-	TRBJ2-3	TGTGCCAGCAGCAACACCAATGTCACAGATACGCAGTATTTT	CASSNTNVTDTQYF
TRBV27	-	-	TRBJ2-7	TGTGCCAGCAGTTTTACGGGCAGCGGTTTATACTACGAGCAGTACTTC	CASSFTGSGLYYEQYF
TRBV5-5	once	-	TRBJ2-7	TGTGCCAGCAGCTTGGGGCAGGTCACCTACGAGCAGTACTTC	CASSLGQVTYEQYF
TRBV7-2	-	TRBD2	TRBJ2-3	TGTGCCAGCAGCTTAACGGGACTAGCGGGAGCCGTATCAGATACGCAGTATTTT	CASSLTGLAGAVSDTQYF
TRBV6-5	-	-	TRBJ2-1	TGTGCCAGCAGTTACTCCGGATTCTCCTACAATGAGCAGTTCTTC	CASSYSGFSYNEQFF
TRBV18	-	TRBD1	TRBJ1-6	TGTGCCAGCTCACCCTCCACAGGGGACTCACCCCTCCACTTT	CASSPSTGDSPLHF
TRBV6-1	few	TRBD2	TRBJ2-7	TGTGCCAGCAGTGAATGGGGGGGCGAGCAGTACTTC	CASSEWGGEQYF
TRBV4-1	few	TRBD1	TRBJ2-1	TGCGCCAGCAGCCTGGGACAGGGATACAATGAGCAGTTCTTC	CASSLGQGYNEQFF
TRBV27	-	-	TRBJ2-7	TGTGCCAGCAAACCGGGGCATACCTACGAGCAGTACTTC	CASKPGHTYEQYF
TRBV27	few	-	TRBJ2-1	TGTGCCAGCAGTTCAACGGGACTGGCAATGGAGCAGTTCTTC	CASSSTGLAMEQFF
TRBV13	-	TRBD2	TRBJ2-1	TGTGCCAGCAGCGGAAGTAAGACTAGCGGGAGTTTGGCCTACAATGAGCAGTTCTTC	CASSGSKTSGSLAYNEQFF
TRBV18	-	TRBD1	TRBJ1-2	TGTGCCAGCTCACCCGACAGGGAGGGCCTCTATGGCTACACCTTC	CASSPDREGLYGYTF
TRBV29-1	-	TRBD1	TRBJ2-2	TGCAGCGTTGGACAGGGGACCGGGGAGCTGTTTTTT	CSVGQGTGELFF
TRBV4-3	-	TRBD1	TRBJ1-4	TGCGCCAGCAGCCAAGATCCTTCCGGGACAGGGCATGAAAAACTGTTTTTT	CASSQDPSGTGHEKLFF
TRBV19	-	-	TRBJ2-2	TGTGCCAGTAGTGCAGATACAGGGTCCAGGTACACCGGGGAGCTGTTTTTT	CASSADTGSRYTGELFF
TRBV6-6	-	-	TRBJ2-2	TGTGCCAGCAGTGACACAACCACCGGGGAGCTGTTTTTT	CASSDTTTGELFF
TRBV7-4	once	-	TRBJ1-6	TGTGCCAGCCTGTCCAGTTTCCTCCACTTT	CASLSSFLHF
TRBV7-6	once	-	TRBJ2-5	TGTGCCAGCAGCTGGAAGCTTGAGGGGACCCAGTACTTC	CASSWKLEGTQYF
TRBV6-5	-	-	TRBJ2-7	TGTGCCAGCAGTTACTCGGGTACCTTAGTCCCCTCCGAGCAGTACTTC	CASSYSGTLVPSEQYF
TRBV7-6	-	-	TRBJ1-1	TGTGCCAGCAGCGCCCAAGCCACAACTGAAGCTTTCTTT	CASSAQATTEAFF